This T cell receptor beta chain came from a study of graft-versus-host responses after intestinal transplantation. Remarks on this clone: Its matching antigen is unknown.

Intraepithelial and lamina propria lymphocytes were released after the graft tissue was processed. V lost 1 base, J lost 6 bases, and 6 bases lay in between. This CDR3 spans 12 amino acids. Germline assignment: CDR1 SGHNT and CDR2 YYREEE (reference sequence). Measured with immunoSEQ multiplex PCR; TCRdb has only the in-frame clones, and not every one. Among about 14,000 clones listed, roughly 82% were seen once. Study-wide results and limits: Individuals who had graft-donor T cell macrochimerism had allografts that showed high graft-versus-host to host-versus-graft clonal ratios.

The clonotype comes from a human patient who received an intestinal transplant, so some T cells may come from the graft donor. This sequence joins TRBV5-4 and TRBJ2-3, with D uncertain. The starting material was ileum tissue, obtained 27 days after intestinal transplant. As DNA, the CDR3 is TGTGCCAGCAGCTTGTCCCGGGATACGCAGTATTTT. Protein product: CASSLSRDTQYF.